This T cell receptor beta chain was sequenced for a study of technical replicates of blood from a handful of donors. Method: immunoSEQ multiplex PCR; TCRdb's copy keeps in-frame clones and lacks some. The sample carries approximately 44,000 clones, 90% to 97% recorded once. The CDR3 is 11 residues long. Per germline, CDR1 SQVTM and CDR2 ANQGSEA. V lost 4 bases, J lost 3 bases, and 6 bases lay in between. For this clone: This sample also contains other DNA sequences that code for the same CDR3.

Material: T cells isolated from PBMCs. The chain employs TRBV29-1 and TRBJ1-1; possible D gene TRBD1, 5 bases. This sequence was found in a human donor in good health. The CDR3 loop is CSVVRDTEAFF. CDR3 bases: TGCAGCGTTGTCAGGGACACTGAAGCTTTCTTT.